Detailed here is one T cell receptor (beta chain). What it binds is unknown. At one end, the junction sequence differs from germline, possibly due to a read error. Per the germline V gene, CDR1 is SGHNT and CDR2 is YYREEE (reference sequence). The CDR3 length is 13 residues. Three rounds of nested PCR, following a modified ARM-PCR protocol, produced the TCRbeta library. TCRdb reprocessed the multiplex PCR reads via MiXCR and lists one record per CDR3 protein. Of about 98,000 distinct CDR3 sequences detected, 80% appear once; the ten largest clones hold less than 40%. This specimen comes from a study of tumor and adjacent non-tumor tissue in lung cancer. General observations from the study: Tumor tissue had significantly higher TCR diversity than normal lung. In normal lung, the top 100 clones were significantly more dominant than in tumor.

No cell sorting was done before RNA was extracted from the tissue. Distant lung tissue was collected more than 3 cm away from the tumor edge. Newly diagnosed lung cancer patients had thoracic surgery in China, August–November 2014, without prior chemotherapy. The gene calls are TRBV5-4 and TRBJ1-2, with D perhaps matching TRBD1 (5 bases). The clonotype comes from a man between 60 and 75 years old with small cell lung cancer. The sequenced sample was distant non-tumor lung tissue. The CDR3 reads CAISFSRDYDYTF. CDR3 DNA sequence: TGTGCCATCAGCTTCTCCAGGGACTATGACTACACCTTC.